The rows below give T cell receptor beta chains drawn from one sample of a study of blood T cell repertoires in COVID-19. TCRdb's table, derived via immunoSEQ multiplex PCR, lists solely in-frame clones and lacks some. The data contain about 61,000 clones, roughly 90% of them singletons. Specimen: peripheral blood. Receptors originate from a woman aged 45-65 years with active or convalescent COVID-19. CDR3s include the opening cysteine and the closing phenylalanine or tryptophan. The D gene is left open where the match is weak. Size tells how often a clone was seen (once, few, many) or the class of an expanded clone, and some rows leave it out.

size,D,V,J,CDR3,DNA
few,.,TRBV4-1,TRBJ1-2,CASSQGGPPYGYTF,TGCGCCAGCAGCCAAGGTGGGCCCCCCTATGGCTACACCTTC
.,.,TRBV7-2,TRBJ1-5,CASSSYNQPQHF,TGTGCCAGCAGCTCCTACAATCAGCCCCAGCATTTT
.,TRBD1,TRBV9,TRBJ1-5,CASSVVGQGSQPQHF,TGTGCCAGCAGCGTTGTTGGACAGGGGAGTCAGCCCCAGCATTTT
.,.,TRBV6-1,TRBJ2-3,CASSEQGTDTQYF,TGTGCCAGCAGTGAACAGGGTACAGATACGCAGTATTTT
.,TRBD1,TRBV7-9,TRBJ1-2,CASSLGGQGYTF,TGTGCCAGCAGCTTAGGGGGACAGGGCTACACCTTC
.,.,TRBV6-6,TRBJ2-7,CASSPTEAGPSLVEQYF,TGTGCCAGCAGTCCGACCGAGGCGGGACCCTCGCTAGTCGAGCAGTACTTC
.,TRBD1,TRBV11-2,TRBJ1-3,CASSFNPGGGNTIYF,TGTGCCAGCAGCTTTAATCCAGGGGGCGGAAACACCATATATTTT
.,TRBD2,TRBV7-3,TRBJ2-2,CASKTSGGGELFF,TGTGCCAGCAAAACTAGCGGGGGCGGGGAGCTGTTTTTT
.,TRBD1,TRBV5-1,TRBJ2-5,CASSVGTGLYQETQYF,TGCGCCAGCAGCGTCGGGACAGGGTTGTACCAAGAGACCCAGTACTTC
.,.,TRBV7-3,TRBJ2-6,CASSAPGISGANVLTF,TGTGCCAGCAGCGCCCCAGGGATTTCTGGGGCCAACGTCCTGACTTTC
once,TRBD2,TRBV4-2,TRBJ2-7,CASSRTGLPNYEQYF,TGTGCCAGCAGCCGAACGGGACTACCCAACTACGAGCAGTACTTC
.,.,TRBV24-1,TRBJ1-5,CATSDLSSNQPQHF,TGTGCCACCAGTGATTTAAGCAGCAATCAGCCCCAGCATTTT
few,.,TRBV24-1,TRBJ2-3,CATSATVGHTDTQYF,TGTGCCACCAGTGCGACGGTGGGGCACACAGATACGCAGTATTTT
.,.,TRBV7-9,TRBJ2-5,CASWVGETQYF,TGTGCCAGCTGGGTGGGCGAGACCCAGTACTTC
once,.,TRBV11-1,TRBJ1-1,CASSPGGGRNTEAFF,TGTGCCAGCAGCCCTGGGGGGGGAAGGAACACTGAAGCTTTCTTT
few,TRBD1,TRBV6-5,TRBJ2-7,CASRLSGTEFYEQYF,TGTGCCAGCAGACTATCCGGGACAGAGTTCTACGAGCAGTACTTC
.,.,TRBV21-1,TRBJ2-5,CASKLAAETQYF,TGTGCCAGCAAATTAGCGGCAGAGACCCAGTACTTC
once,.,TRBV7-2,TRBJ1-1,CASSLSSLGQNTEAFF,TGTGCCAGCAGCTTATCCTCCCTGGGGCAGAACACTGAAGCTTTCTTT
.,.,TRBV2,TRBJ1-1,CASTRGALNTEAFF,TGTGCCAGCACCCGAGGAGCCTTGAACACTGAAGCTTTCTTT
.,TRBD1,TRBV18,TRBJ1-2,CASSRGQDAYGYTF,TGTGCCAGCTCACGGGGACAGGACGCCTATGGCTACACCTTC
.,.,TRBV7-2,TRBJ1-6,CASSHPGGGSPLHF,TGTGCCAGCAGCCACCCGGGGGGCGGATCACCCCTCCACTTT
.,TRBD1,TRBV27,TRBJ1-5,CASSLAGGVSYQPQHF,TGTGCCAGCAGTTTAGCAGGGGGCGTCTCATATCAGCCCCAGCATTTT
.,TRBD2,TRBV9,TRBJ2-2,CASSPRTSGRGELFF,TGTGCCAGCAGCCCCCGGACTAGCGGGAGGGGGGAGCTGTTTTTT
few,TRBD1,TRBV7-9,TRBJ2-7,CASSLYGDRGDEQYF,TGTGCCAGCAGCTTATACGGCGACAGGGGTGACGAGCAGTACTTC
.,.,TRBV7-2,TRBJ1-1,CASSYGHQNTEAFF,TGTGCCAGCAGCTATGGACACCAAAACACTGAAGCTTTCTTT
once,TRBD2,TRBV6-2/TRBV6-3,TRBJ2-1,CASSSRLAREQFF,TGTGCCAGCAGTTCCCGACTAGCCCGTGAGCAGTTCTTC
.,TRBD1,TRBV14,TRBJ2-5,CASSRGQGAQTQYF,TGTGCCAGCAGCCGCGGACAGGGGGCGCAGACCCAGTACTTC